This is a list of T cell receptor beta chains from one sample in a study of T-cell reconstitution after alpha-beta-depleted transplantation in children. A single record per CDR3 protein comes from TCRdb applying MiXCR to the PCR reads. In the table there are about 540,000 distinct CDR3 sequences, 18% of which are singletons. The material sequenced was PBMCs from the stem cell graft donor, taken from the stem cell graft. The receptors derive from a human donor who donated a stem cell graft to a child with acute lymphoblastic leukemia. The CDR3 runs from the conserved cysteine through the conserved F or W. The D gene is left open where the match is weak. Size is stated for part of the rows, as once, few or many counts, or as a class when the clone is expanded.

TRBD2	NA	TRBV9	TRBJ2-5	TGTGCCAGCAGCGCGAGGGGCGGGAGGTTACAAGAGACCCAGTACTTC	CASSARGGRLQETQYF
TRBD2	few	TRBV5-1	TRBJ2-5	TGCGCCAGCAGCTTGGCCCCAGCGGGAGCATTCGAGACCCAGTACTTC	CASSLAPAGAFETQYF
NA	NA	TRBV12-3/TRBV12-4	TRBJ2-7	TGTGCCAGCAGTTTGAGGAGACAGATCTACGAGCAGTACTTC	CASSLRRQIYEQYF
TRBD2	few	TRBV5-1	TRBJ2-1	TGCGCCAGCCGCCTAGGCGGGGGGGAATACAATGAGCAGTTCTTC	CASRLGGGEYNEQFF
NA	NA	TRBV5-5	TRBJ1-2	TGTGCCAGCAGCTTGGCCGGTCCAGAAGGCGGCTACACCTTC	CASSLAGPEGGYTF
TRBD2	few	TRBV27	TRBJ2-1	TGTGCCAGCAGTTCGAGCGGGGAACCGAATGAGCAGTTCTTC	CASSSSGEPNEQFF
NA	NA	TRBV27	TRBJ1-1	TGTGCCAGCAGGGGGGGACACATGAACATGGAGGGTTTCTTT	CASRGGHMNMEGFF
NA	few	TRBV3-1	TRBJ2-1	TGTGCCAGCAGGTCTTCTTGGGGGACCGCTCATTACAATGAGCAGTTCTTC	CASRSSWGTAHYNEQFF
TRBD2	few	TRBV4-2	TRBJ2-7	TGTGCCAGCAGCCAAGAGGGCGGGACTACCTACGAGCAGTACTTC	CASSQEGGTTYEQYF
TRBD1	NA	TRBV20-1	TRBJ2-7	TGCAGTGCCGGGGACAGGGGATGGTACGAGCAGTACTTC	CSAGDRGWYEQYF
NA	NA	TRBV5-1	TRBJ1-1	TGCGCCAGCAGCTGGGACCCCGGGGCCGCGGAAGCTTTCTTT	CASSWDPGAAEAFF
NA	few	TRBV6-5	TRBJ1-3	TGTGCCAGCAGTTACGGAGGCTCCATATATTTT	CASSYGGSIYF
NA	NA	TRBV5-1	TRBJ2-3	TGCGCCAGCAGCTTCGAAGTGGAGAGGGGAACAGATACGCAGTATTTT	CASSFEVERGTDTQYF
NA	NA	TRBV5-1	TRBJ2-7	TGCGCCAGCAGCTTGGCCTTGGGGGCCGTGGCCTACGAGCAGTACTTC	CASSLALGAVAYEQYF
NA	few	TRBV7-2	TRBJ1-2	TGTGCCAGCAGCTTAATAATTGCAGGGAACAATGGCTACACCTTC	CASSLIIAGNNGYTF
NA	few	TRBV20-1	TRBJ2-5	TGCAGTGCTAGAGATAGGGACCCTCGGGAGACCCAGTACTTC	CSARDRDPRETQYF
NA	few	TRBV5-1	TRBJ2-5	TGCGCCAGCAGCTTAAGGTGGACCGGGGAGACCCAGTACTTC	CASSLRWTGETQYF
NA	few	TRBV5-1	TRBJ1-5	TGCGCCAGCAGCCCATCCGGGGGGCAGGCTCAGCCCCAGCATTTT	CASSPSGGQAQPQHF
NA	NA	TRBV5-1	TRBJ2-1	TGCGCCAGCAGCTTGGCCCTGGGGGTATACAATGAGCAGTTCTTC	CASSLALGVYNEQFF
NA	NA	TRBV7-2	TRBJ1-4	TGTGCCAGCAGCAATGGGGGGGGCGTGTGGGAAAAACTGTTTTTT	CASSNGGGVWEKLFF